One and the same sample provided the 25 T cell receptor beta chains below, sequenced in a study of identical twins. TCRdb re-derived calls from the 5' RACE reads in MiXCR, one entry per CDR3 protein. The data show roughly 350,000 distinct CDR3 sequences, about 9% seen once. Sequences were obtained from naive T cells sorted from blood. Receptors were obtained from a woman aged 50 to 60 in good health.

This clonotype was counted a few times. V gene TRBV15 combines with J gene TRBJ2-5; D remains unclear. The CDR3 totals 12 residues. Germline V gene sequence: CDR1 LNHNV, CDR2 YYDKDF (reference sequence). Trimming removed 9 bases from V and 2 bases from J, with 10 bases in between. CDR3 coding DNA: TGTGCCACTGCTGTGACTCAAGAGACCCAGTACTTC. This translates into CATAVTQETQYF.

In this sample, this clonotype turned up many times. The CDR3 sequence: CASSPSGSRGDTQYF. CDR3 bases: TGTGCCAGCAGCCCCAGCGGGAGTCGGGGAGATACGCAGTATTTT. V usage is TRBV13 and J usage is TRBJ2-3, with 8 positions matching TRBD2. The CDR3 spans 15 residues. V lost 5 bases and J lost 5; bases outside the gene matches: 9. Germline values: CDR1 PRHDT, CDR2 FYEKMQ (reference sequence).

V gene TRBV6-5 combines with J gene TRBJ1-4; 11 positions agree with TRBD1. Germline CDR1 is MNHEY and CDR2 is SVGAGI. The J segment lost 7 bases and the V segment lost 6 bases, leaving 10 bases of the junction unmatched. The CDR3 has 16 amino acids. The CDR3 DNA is TGTGCCAGCAGACGGCGAGGGGACAGGGGGAGTGAAAAACTGTTTTTT. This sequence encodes CASRRRGDRGSEKLFF.

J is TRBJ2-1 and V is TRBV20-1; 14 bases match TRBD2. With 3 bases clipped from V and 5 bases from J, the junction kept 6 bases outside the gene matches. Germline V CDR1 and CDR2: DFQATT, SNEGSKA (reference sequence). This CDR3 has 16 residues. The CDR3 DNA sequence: TGCAGTGCTAGCCCGGGACTAGCGGGGGTAGACAATGAGCAGTTCTTC. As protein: CSASPGLAGVDNEQFF.

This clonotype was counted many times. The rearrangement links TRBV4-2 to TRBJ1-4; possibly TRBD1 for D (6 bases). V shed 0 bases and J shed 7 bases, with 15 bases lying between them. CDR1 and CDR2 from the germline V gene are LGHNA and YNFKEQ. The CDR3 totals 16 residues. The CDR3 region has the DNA TGTGCCAGCAGCCAAGAAGGGGGGACGGTCATTGAAAAACTGTTTTTT. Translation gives CASSQEGGTVIEKLFF.

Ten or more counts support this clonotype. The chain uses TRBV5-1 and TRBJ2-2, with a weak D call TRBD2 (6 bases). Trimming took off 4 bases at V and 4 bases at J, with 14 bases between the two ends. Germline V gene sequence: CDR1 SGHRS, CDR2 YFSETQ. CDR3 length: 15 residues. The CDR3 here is CASSLERRGTGELFF. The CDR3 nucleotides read TGCGCCAGCAGCCTGGAAAGGCGGGGCACCGGGGAGCTGTTTTTT.

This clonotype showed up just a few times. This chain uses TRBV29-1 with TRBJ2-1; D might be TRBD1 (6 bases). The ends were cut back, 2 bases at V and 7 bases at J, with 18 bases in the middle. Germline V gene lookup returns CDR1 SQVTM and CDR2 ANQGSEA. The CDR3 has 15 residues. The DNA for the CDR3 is TGCAGCGTTGAAAACAGGGCCAGGATGGGGAATGAGCAGTTCTTC. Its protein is CSVENRARMGNEQFF.

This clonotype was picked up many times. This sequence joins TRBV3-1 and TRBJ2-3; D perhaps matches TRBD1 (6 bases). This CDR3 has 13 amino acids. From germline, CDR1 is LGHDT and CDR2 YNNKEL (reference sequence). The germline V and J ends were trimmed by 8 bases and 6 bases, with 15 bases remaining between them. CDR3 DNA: TGTGCCAGCCGCCCGACTGACAGGGATACGCAGTATTTT. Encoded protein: CASRPTDRDTQYF.

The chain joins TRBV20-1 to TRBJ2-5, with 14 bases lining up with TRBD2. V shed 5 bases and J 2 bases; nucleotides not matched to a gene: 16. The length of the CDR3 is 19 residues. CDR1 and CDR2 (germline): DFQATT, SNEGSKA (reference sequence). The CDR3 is CSADVSGTSGRGIQETQYF. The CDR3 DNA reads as TGCAGTGCTGACGTATCCGGGACTAGCGGGAGAGGGATTCAAGAGACCCAGTACTTC.

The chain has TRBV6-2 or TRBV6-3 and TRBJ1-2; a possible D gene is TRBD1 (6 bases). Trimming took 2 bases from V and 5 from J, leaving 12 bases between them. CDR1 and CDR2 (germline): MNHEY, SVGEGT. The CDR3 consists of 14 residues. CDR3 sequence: CASSYGRGLYGYTF. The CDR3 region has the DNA TGTGCCAGCAGTTACGGCAGGGGCCTATATGGCTACACCTTC.

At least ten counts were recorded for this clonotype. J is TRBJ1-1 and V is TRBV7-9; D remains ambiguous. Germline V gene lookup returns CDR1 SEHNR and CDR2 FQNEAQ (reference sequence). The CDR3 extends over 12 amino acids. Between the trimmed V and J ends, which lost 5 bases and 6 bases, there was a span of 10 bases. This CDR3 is CASSPWESEAFF. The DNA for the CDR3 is TGTGCCAGCAGCCCGTGGGAGTCTGAAGCTTTCTTT.

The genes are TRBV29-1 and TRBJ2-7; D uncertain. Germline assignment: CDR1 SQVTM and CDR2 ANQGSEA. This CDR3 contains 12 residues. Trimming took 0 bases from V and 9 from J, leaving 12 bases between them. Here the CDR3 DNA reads TGCAGCGTTGAAGACTCGGCTTCCAGGCAGTACTTC. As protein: CSVEDSASRQYF.

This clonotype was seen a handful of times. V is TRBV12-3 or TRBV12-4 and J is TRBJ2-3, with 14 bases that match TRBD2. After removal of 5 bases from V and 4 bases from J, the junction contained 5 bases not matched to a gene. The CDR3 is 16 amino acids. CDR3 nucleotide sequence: TGTGCCAGCAGTATCAGACTAGCGGGAGGGGCAGATACGCAGTATTTT. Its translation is CASSIRLAGGADTQYF.

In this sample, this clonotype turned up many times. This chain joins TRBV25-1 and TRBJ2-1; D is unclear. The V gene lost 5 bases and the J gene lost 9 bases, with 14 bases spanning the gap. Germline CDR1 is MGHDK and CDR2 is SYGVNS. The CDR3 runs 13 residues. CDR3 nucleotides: TGTGCCAGCAGTTACTCAGGCATCAGTGAGCAGTTCTTC. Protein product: CASSYSGISEQFF.

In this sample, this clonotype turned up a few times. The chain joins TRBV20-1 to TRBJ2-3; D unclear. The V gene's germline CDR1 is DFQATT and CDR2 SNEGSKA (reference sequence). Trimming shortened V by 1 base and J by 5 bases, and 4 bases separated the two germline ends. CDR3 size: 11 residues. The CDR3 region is CSARGRDTQYF. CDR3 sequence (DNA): TGCAGTGCTAGAGGAAGAGATACGCAGTATTTT.

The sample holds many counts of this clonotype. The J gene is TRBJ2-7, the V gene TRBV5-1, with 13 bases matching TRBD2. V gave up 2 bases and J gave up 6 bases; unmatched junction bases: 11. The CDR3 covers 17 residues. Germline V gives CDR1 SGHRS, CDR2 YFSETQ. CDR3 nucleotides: TGCGCCAGCAGCTTCCTCGGGACTAGCGGGAAGGGGAGCGAGCAGTACTTC. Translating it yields CASSFLGTSGKGSEQYF.

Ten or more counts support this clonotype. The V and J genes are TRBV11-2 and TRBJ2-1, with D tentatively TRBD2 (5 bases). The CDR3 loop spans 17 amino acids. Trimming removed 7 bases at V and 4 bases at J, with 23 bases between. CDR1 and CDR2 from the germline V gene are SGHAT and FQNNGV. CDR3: CASIGLNWRMTYNEQFF. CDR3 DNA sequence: TGTGCCAGCATAGGTTTAAATTGGAGGATGACGTACAATGAGCAGTTCTTC.

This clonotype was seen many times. The DNA of the CDR3 is TGTGCCAGCAGCCAAGAGCCCACCGGGACTAGGGGGTTCTTC. Protein product: CASSQEPTGTRGFF. The V gene is TRBV3-1, the J gene TRBJ2-1, with TRBD2 identical over 8 bases. CDR3 size: 14 residues. Trimming at V came to 0 bases and at J to 15 bases, leaving 10 bases not matched to a gene. Per germline, CDR1 LGHDT and CDR2 YNNKEL (reference sequence).

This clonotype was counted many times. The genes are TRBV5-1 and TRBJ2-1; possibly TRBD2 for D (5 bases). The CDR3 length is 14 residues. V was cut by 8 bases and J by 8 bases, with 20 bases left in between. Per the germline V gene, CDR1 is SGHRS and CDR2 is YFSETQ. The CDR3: CARPPTGKSYEQFF. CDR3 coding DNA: TGCGCCAGGCCACCCACGGGAAAGAGCTATGAGCAGTTCTTC.

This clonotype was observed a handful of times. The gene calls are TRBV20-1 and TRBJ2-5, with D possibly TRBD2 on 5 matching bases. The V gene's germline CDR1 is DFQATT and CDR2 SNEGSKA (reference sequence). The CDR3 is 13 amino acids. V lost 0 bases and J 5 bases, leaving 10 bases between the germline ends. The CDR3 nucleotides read TGCAGTGCTAGAGACTTAGGCGGGGAGACCCAGTACTTC. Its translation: CSARDLGGETQYF.

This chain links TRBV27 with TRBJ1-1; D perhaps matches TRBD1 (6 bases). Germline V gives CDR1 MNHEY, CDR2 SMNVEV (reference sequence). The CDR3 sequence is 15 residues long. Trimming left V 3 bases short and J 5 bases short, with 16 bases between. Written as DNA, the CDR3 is TGTGCCAGCAGTTTCCGGGGGCCGGCGAGGACTGAAGCTTTCTTT. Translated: CASSFRGPARTEAFF.

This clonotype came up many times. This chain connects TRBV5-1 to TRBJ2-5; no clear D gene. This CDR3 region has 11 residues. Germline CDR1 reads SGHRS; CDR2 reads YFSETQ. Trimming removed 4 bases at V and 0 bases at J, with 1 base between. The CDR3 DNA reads TGCGCCAGCAGCCACCAAGAGACCCAGTACTTC. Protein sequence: CASSHQETQYF.

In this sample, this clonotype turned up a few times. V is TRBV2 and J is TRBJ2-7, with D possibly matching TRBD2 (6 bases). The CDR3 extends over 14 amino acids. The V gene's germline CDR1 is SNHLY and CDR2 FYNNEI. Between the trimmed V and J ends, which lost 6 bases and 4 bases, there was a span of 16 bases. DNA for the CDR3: TGTGCCAGCAGGCCAGAAATTGGGGGGTACGAGCAGTACTTC. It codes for CASRPEIGGYEQYF. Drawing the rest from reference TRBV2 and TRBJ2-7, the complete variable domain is EPEVTQTPSHQVTQMGQEVILRCVPISNHLYFYWYRQILGQKVEFLVSFYNNEISEKSEIFDDQFSVERPDGSNFTLKIRSTKLEDSAMYFCASRPEIGGYEQYFGPGTRLTVT.

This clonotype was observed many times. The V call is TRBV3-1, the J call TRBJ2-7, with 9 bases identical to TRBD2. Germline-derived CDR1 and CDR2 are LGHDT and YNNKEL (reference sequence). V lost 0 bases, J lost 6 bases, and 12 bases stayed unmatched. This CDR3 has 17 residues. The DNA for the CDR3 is TGTGCCAGCAGCCAAGAAAGCCCGGGACTAGCTGCCCGCGAGCAGTACTTC. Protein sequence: CASSQESPGLAAREQYF.

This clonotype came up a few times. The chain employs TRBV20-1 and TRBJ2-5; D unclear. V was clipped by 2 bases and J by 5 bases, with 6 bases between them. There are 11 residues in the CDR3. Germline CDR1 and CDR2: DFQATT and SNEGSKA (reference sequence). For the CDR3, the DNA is TGCAGTGCTAGACGGTCTGAGACCCAGTACTTC. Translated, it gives CSARRSETQYF.